What follows are 7 T cell receptor beta chains derived from one specimen sequenced in a study of T cells expressing NK-cell markers. After re-calling the 5' RACE reads, TCRdb lists one entry per CDR3 protein, DNA absent. The sample data list about 400,000 distinct CDR3 sequences. The specimen sequenced was blood T cells: a sorted CD56 or NKG2C T cell subset, CD4+ or CD8+ T cells, or bulk PBMC T cells (not recorded which). Receptors originate from a woman between 45 and 65 years old in good health.

V and J are TRBV11-2 and TRBJ2-5; TCRdb's D call, TRBD1, is unchecked because there is no DNA. The CDR3 covers 17 residues. The germline CDR1 and CDR2 sequences are SGHAT and FQNNGV. The CDR3 loop reads CASSLASVWGAQETQYF.

This CDR3 is CASSQDNQNSYNEQFF. The chain couples TRBV3-1 to TRBJ2-1. Germline lookup yields CDR1 LGHDT and CDR2 YNNKEL (reference sequence). CDR3 length: 16 residues.

This chain uses TRBV12-3 or TRBV12-4 with TRBJ2-1. This CDR3 is 14 amino acids long. The CDR3 sequence is CASSLDPVSTEQFF.

This chain connects TRBV5-1 to TRBJ2-5; TCRdb gives TRBD1 as the D gene, but with no DNA this cannot be confirmed. Germline CDR1 reads SGHRS; CDR2 reads YFSETQ. The CDR3 contains 14 residues. The CDR3: CASMEGLGQETQYF.

The CDR3 sequence: CSARGDSSLQETQYF. The rearrangement links TRBV20-1 to TRBJ2-5; the D gene TCRdb calls, TRBD2, cannot be checked with no DNA. The CDR3 loop spans 15 amino acids. CDR1 DFQATT and CDR2 SNEGSKA come from the germline V gene (reference sequence).

The chain links TRBV6-6 to TRBJ2-1. CDR1 and CDR2 (germline): MNHNY, SVGAGI (reference sequence). The CDR3 is 13 amino acids. CDR3 region: CASSYTEGREQFF.

The chain is built from TRBV24-1 and TRBJ2-7. The V gene's germline CDR1 is KGHDR and CDR2 SFDVKD. CDR3 length: 13 residues. Here the CDR3 reads CATRSGSSYEQYF.